The 29 T cell receptor beta chains below come from one sample, sequenced in a study of early T cells in non-severe SARS-CoV-2 infection. TCRdb reprocessed the 5' RACE reads with MiXCR, giving one entry per CDR3 protein. Altogether approximately 81,000 distinct CDR3 sequences are present, about 12% being singletons, with the ten largest covering about 6.1%. The material sequenced was whole blood. These receptors originate from an adult who was a healthcare worker with PCR-confirmed SARS-CoV-2 infection or an uninfected control (not recorded which).

This clonotype was seen ten or more times. The gene calls are TRBV9 and TRBJ1-1; perhaps TRBD1 as D (5 bases). The V and J ends lost 0 bases and 6 bases respectively, with 12 bases between them. The length of the CDR3 is 14 residues. Germline loops: CDR1 SGDLS, CDR2 YYNGEE. In nucleotides, the CDR3 is TGTGCCAGCAGCGTAGACGGATTGGGACCTGAAGCTTTCTTT. This codes for CASSVDGLGPEAFF.

In this sample, this clonotype turned up a few times. J is TRBJ2-7 and V is TRBV18; 7 positions agree with TRBD1. In germline, CDR1 is KGHSH, CDR2 LQKENI. The CDR3 covers 15 residues. V lost 2 bases, J lost 2 bases, and 6 bases stayed unmatched. CDR3 bases: TGTGCCAGCTCACCAGGGACAGTTTCTACCTACGAGCAGTACTTC. It is translated as CASSPGTVSTYEQYF.

This clonotype was counted only a few times. The J gene is TRBJ2-2, the V gene TRBV29-1; D perhaps matches TRBD2 (6 bases). The germline V and J ends were trimmed by 4 bases and 5 bases, with 20 bases remaining between them. The CDR3 extends over 16 amino acids. Germline V gene data show CDR1 as SQVTM and CDR2 as ANQGSEA. CDR3 sequence (DNA): TGCAGCGTTGGGGACCTCCGCCAGGGAGGAACCGGGGAGCTGTTTTTT. Its translation: CSVGDLRQGGTGELFF.

This clonotype was seen repeatedly, ten times or more. The chain recombines TRBV29-1 with TRBJ2-7; the D gene is possibly TRBD2 (5 bases). The germline CDR1 and CDR2 sequences are SQVTM and ANQGSEA. CDR3 length: 13 amino acids. Trimming stripped 6 bases from V and 6 bases from J, with 18 bases between. This CDR3 reads CSVAVSFEGEQYF. The CDR3 DNA follows: TGCAGCGTGGCGGTTTCTTTCGAGGGCGAGCAGTACTTC.

The chain recombines TRBV7-2 with TRBJ1-6; D call uncertain. CDR1 and CDR2 (germline): SGHTA, FQGNSA. V dropped 2 bases and J dropped 2 bases, with 1 base sitting between them. This CDR3 has 13 residues. The CDR3 DNA sequence: TGTGCCAGCAGCTTACCCTATAATTCACCCCTCCACTTT. This gives the protein CASSLPYNSPLHF.

This clonotype was observed a handful of times. This chain connects TRBV14 to TRBJ2-7; no clear D. Germline V gene data show CDR1 as SGHDN and CDR2 as FVKESK. V was clipped by 6 bases and J by 0 bases, with 9 bases between them. The CDR3 runs to 13 residues. In nucleotides, the CDR3 is TGTGCCAGCAGATTCACCTCCTCCTACGAGCAGTACTTC. Translation: CASRFTSSYEQYF.

CDR3 bases: TGTGCCAGCAGTTCCGGACGTAGCAATCAGCCCCAGCATTTT. Encoded protein: CASSSGRSNQPQHF. This rearrangement joins TRBV28 to TRBJ1-5; D gene uncertain. Per the germline V gene, CDR1 is MDHEN and CDR2 is SYDVKM. V lost 4 bases, J lost 0 bases, and 7 bases lay in between. CDR3 length equals 14 residues.

This clonotype has just a few counts. The chain combines TRBV7-2 with TRBJ1-4, with D tentatively TRBD1 (5 bases). Trimming left V 4 bases short and J 0 bases short, with 12 bases between. The CDR3 totals 16 residues. CDR1 and CDR2 from the germline V gene are SGHTA and FQGNSA. The CDR3 DNA is TGTGCCAGCAGCTCCCGGACATCCGCAACTAATGAAAAACTGTTTTTT. It codes for CASSSRTSATNEKLFF. The whole variable domain, remainder taken from reference TRBV7-2 and TRBJ1-4, is GAGVSQSPSNKVTEKGKDVELRCDPISGHTALYWYRQSLGQGLEFLIYFQGNSAPDKSGLPSDRFSAERTGGSVSTLTIQRTQQEDSAVYLCASSSRTSATNEKLFFGSGTQLSVL.

This clonotype was seen more than once but under ten times. The chain links TRBV3-1 to TRBJ2-7; 7 nucleotides line up with TRBD2. From germline, CDR1 is LGHDT and CDR2 YNNKEL (reference sequence). Trimming cost V 5 bases and J 3 bases; bases outside gene matches: 16. The CDR3 has 17 amino acids. CDR3 sequence (DNA): TGTGCCAGCAGCGCCAAGGTGACTAGCTTCCCGCACTACGAGCAGTACTTC. It specifies CASSAKVTSFPHYEQYF.

There are many counts of this clonotype. The chain recombines TRBV4-1 with TRBJ2-5; D not resolved. Trimming took 0 bases from V and 5 from J, leaving 4 bases between them. The CDR3 sequence is 12 residues long. CDR1 MGHRA and CDR2 YSYEKL come from the germline V gene. CDR3 DNA sequence: TGCGCCAGCAGCCAAGATCTGGAGACCCAGTACTTC. It encodes CASSQDLETQYF.

The table lists this clonotype with a few counts. This chain joins TRBV20-1 and TRBJ2-4; D is possibly TRBD1 (6 bases). There are 11 residues in the CDR3. V was trimmed by 5 bases and J by 11 bases, leaving 13 bases between them. The germline CDR1 and CDR2 sequences are DFQATT and SNEGSKA (reference sequence). The CDR3 region has the DNA TGCAGTGCTTTTGGACAGAGCCTTCAGTACTTC. Its translation: CSAFGQSLQYF.

The chain recombines TRBV5-1 with TRBJ2-1; D call uncertain. The CDR3 is 15 residues long. V was pared by 0 bases and J by 0 bases, with 7 bases between. The V gene's germline CDR1 is SGHRS and CDR2 YFSETQ. For the CDR3, the DNA is TGCGCCAGCAGCTTGGCGGGCCCCTCCTACAATGAGCAGTTCTTC. It encodes CASSLAGPSYNEQFF. Looking up the rest from reference TRBV5-1 and TRBJ2-1 gives the full variable domain: KAGVTQTPRYLIKTRGQQVTLSCSPISGHRSVSWYQQTPGQGLQFLFEYFSETQRNKGNFPGRFSGRQFSNSRSEMNVSTLELGDSALYLCASSLAGPSYNEQFFGPGTRLTVL.

The table lists this clonotype with a few counts. J is TRBJ2-1 and V is TRBV28; 10 bases map to TRBD2. With V trimmed by 6 bases and J by 5 bases, 13 bases remained unmatched. Looked up from germline, CDR1 is MDHEN and CDR2 is SYDVKM. CDR3 length equals 17 residues. This CDR3 is CASSPLASGSPNNEQFF. The CDR3 DNA reads as TGTGCCAGCAGCCCGCTGGCTAGCGGGAGCCCCAACAATGAGCAGTTCTTC.

The gene calls are TRBV6-6 and TRBJ1-2; D is uncertain. The CDR3 runs 11 residues. The germline V gene has CDR1 MNHNY and CDR2 SVGAGI (reference sequence). Trimming removed 6 bases at V and 4 bases at J, with 6 bases between. The CDR3 DNA follows: TGTGCCAGCAGCCCAGGCTATGGCTACACCTTC. As protein: CASSPGYGYTF.

This clonotype was seen many times. Here the CDR3 reads CASSPGDRRNTGELFF. Here the CDR3 DNA reads TGTGCCAGCAGCCCCGGGGACAGGAGGAACACCGGGGAGCTGTTTTTT. The V gene is TRBV12-3 or TRBV12-4, the J gene TRBJ2-2; 8 bases fit TRBD1. Trimming cost V 6 bases and J 1 base; bases outside gene matches: 7. The CDR3 covers 16 residues.

The chain recombines TRBV9 with TRBJ2-3, with D perhaps assigned TRBD1 or TRBD2 (6 bases each). The germline V gene encodes CDR1 SGDLS and CDR2 YYNGEE. The V end lost 3 bases, the J end lost 1 base, and 18 bases lay between the germline ends. This CDR3 is built from 17 residues. The CDR3 nucleotides are TGTGCCAGCAGCGCGGGGGCGGGTACAGTCCGCACAGATACGCAGTATTTT. Translating it yields CASSAGAGTVRTDTQYF.

This clonotype showed up just a few times. The chain links TRBV20-1 to TRBJ2-7, with no clear D. Between the trimmed V and J ends, which lost 3 bases and 2 bases, there was a span of 8 bases. The CDR3 contains 12 residues. Per the germline V gene, CDR1 is DFQATT and CDR2 is SNEGSKA (reference sequence). As DNA, the CDR3 is TGCAGTGCTAGTGTCCTAGCCTACGAGCAGTACTTC. Translating gives CSASVLAYEQYF.

This clonotype was seen only a few times. CDR3 bases: TGTGCCAGCAGCGCGGGACAGGGGAACCCTGACACTGAAGCTTTCTTT. Protein sequence: CASSAGQGNPDTEAFF. The V and J genes are TRBV9 and TRBJ1-1, with 10 bases identical to TRBD1. The junction had 8 bases not matched to a gene; V was cut back by 3 bases and J by 3 bases. This CDR3 comprises 16 residues. Germline V CDR1 and CDR2: SGDLS, YYNGEE.

This clonotype has a count of ten or more. This chain joins TRBV27 and TRBJ1-2; a possible D gene is TRBD1 (6 bases). V dropped 7 bases and J dropped 8 bases, with 17 bases sitting between them. Germline assignment: CDR1 MNHEY and CDR2 SMNVEV (reference sequence). The CDR3 runs to 13 residues. The CDR3 nucleotides read TGTGCCAGCACCTCACAGGGTGCGAAGGGCTACACCTTC. Residues: CASTSQGAKGYTF.

The J gene is TRBJ2-3, the V gene TRBV29-1, with 8 bases fitting TRBD2. This CDR3 comprises 14 residues. The germline CDR1 and CDR2 sequences are SQVTM and ANQGSEA. V was pared by 6 bases and J by 6 bases, with 11 bases of the junction left unmatched. The CDR3 loop reads CSVGTSGRSDTQYF. CDR3 sequence (DNA): TGCAGCGTCGGTACTAGCGGCCGTTCTGATACGCAGTATTTT.

This clonotype has a count of ten or more. The chain couples TRBV7-8 to TRBJ1-2; D gene ambiguous. CDR3 length equals 13 residues. V was pared by 0 bases and J by 4 bases, with 6 bases between. In germline, CDR1 is SGHVS, CDR2 FQNEAQ. DNA for the CDR3: TGTGCCAGCAGCTTAGCCGGTCTCTATGGCTACACCTTC. This translates into CASSLAGLYGYTF. Filled out from reference TRBV7-8 and TRBJ1-2, the complete variable domain reads GAGVSQSPRYKVAKRGQDVALRCDPISGHVSLFWYQQALGQGPEFLTYFQNEAQLDKSGLPSDRFFAERPEGSVSTLKIQRTQQEDSAVYLCASSLAGLYGYTFGSGTRLTVV.

This clonotype appeared a few times. The gene calls are TRBV7-3 and TRBJ1-2; 9 positions match TRBD1. This CDR3 contains 13 residues. The ends lost 4 bases at V and 7 bases at J; junction bases unmatched: 4. The germline V gene encodes CDR1 SGHTA and CDR2 FQGTGA. CDR3 DNA: TGTGCCAGCAGCTCTGGGACAGGGTTTGGCTACACCTTC. Translating it yields CASSSGTGFGYTF.

This chain uses TRBV7-9 with TRBJ2-7; D unclear. The CDR3 totals 12 residues. CDR1 and CDR2 (germline): SEHNR, FQNEAQ (reference sequence). V was trimmed by 4 bases and J by 3 bases, leaving 7 bases between them. The CDR3 coding sequence is TGTGCCAGCAGCTCCTCAAACTACGAGCAGTACTTC. It specifies CASSSSNYEQYF.

This clonotype was found once. The chain carries TRBV18 and TRBJ1-2; D not certain. CDR3 length: 14 residues. The germline V and J ends were trimmed by 0 bases and 2 bases, with 7 bases remaining between them. Germline CDR1 is KGHSH and CDR2 is LQKENI. CDR3 region: CASSPPTANYGYTF. The CDR3 nucleotides read TGTGCCAGCTCACCACCGACGGCCAACTATGGCTACACCTTC.

This clonotype was recorded at least ten times. V and J are TRBV28 and TRBJ2-7, with D possibly matching TRBD1 (5 bases). Trimming took off 6 bases at V and 5 bases at J, with 11 bases between the two ends. CDR1 MDHEN and CDR2 SYDVKM come from the germline V gene. The CDR3 has 12 residues. The CDR3 coding sequence is TGTGCCAGCAGCCGCGACAGAGACGAGCAGTACTTC. It specifies CASSRDRDEQYF.

This clonotype was observed many times. This chain links TRBV7-8 with TRBJ2-1, with D perhaps matching TRBD1 (5 bases). The CDR3 has 15 residues. V lost 4 bases and J lost 2, with 12 bases in between. Germline CDR1 is SGHVS and CDR2 is FQNEAQ. The CDR3 nucleotides read TGTGCCAGCAGCTCCCGTGAGACAGCCTACAATGAGCAGTTCTTC. Translating it yields CASSSRETAYNEQFF.

The chain has TRBV4-1 and TRBJ2-7; D may be TRBD2 (7 bases). Germline loops: CDR1 MGHRA, CDR2 YSYEKL. The CDR3 has 15 residues. The V end was cut by 6 bases, the J end by 4 bases, with 19 bases between. CDR3 DNA: TGCGCCAGCAGGCTTGCCGGGGGGCGGGAATACGAGCAGTACTTC. Translation gives CASRLAGGREYEQYF.

This clonotype was picked up a small number of times. The chain recombines TRBV2 with TRBJ2-3, with TRBD1 matching over 7 bases. CDR1 and CDR2 (germline): SNHLY, FYNNEI. V lost 6 bases and J lost 6; bases outside the gene matches: 9. The CDR3 contains 14 residues. The CDR3 protein is CASRRTGSGDTQYF. The CDR3, as DNA: TGTGCCAGCAGGAGGACAGGCAGTGGGGATACGCAGTATTTT.

The chain employs TRBV7-3 and TRBJ2-5; TRBD2 matches 7 bases. This CDR3 contains 14 residues. V lost 5 bases and J lost 7; bases outside the gene matches: 10. The germline gives CDR1 SGHTA, CDR2 FQGTGA. The CDR3 sequence is CASSDGLGVGTQYF. CDR3 sequence (DNA): TGTGCCAGCAGCGATGGACTAGGAGTTGGGACCCAGTACTTC.